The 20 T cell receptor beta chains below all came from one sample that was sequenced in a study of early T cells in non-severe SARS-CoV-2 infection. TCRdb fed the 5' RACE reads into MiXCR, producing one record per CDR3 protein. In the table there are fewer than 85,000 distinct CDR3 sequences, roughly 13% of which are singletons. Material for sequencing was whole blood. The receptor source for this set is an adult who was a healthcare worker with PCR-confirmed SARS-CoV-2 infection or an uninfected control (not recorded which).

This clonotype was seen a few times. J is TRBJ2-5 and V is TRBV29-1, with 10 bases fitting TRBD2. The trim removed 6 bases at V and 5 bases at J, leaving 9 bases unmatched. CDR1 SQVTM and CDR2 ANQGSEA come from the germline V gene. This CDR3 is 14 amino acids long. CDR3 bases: TGCAGCGTGGCTCAGCGGGGGGGCTTGGAGACCCAGTACTTC. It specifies CSVAQRGGLETQYF.

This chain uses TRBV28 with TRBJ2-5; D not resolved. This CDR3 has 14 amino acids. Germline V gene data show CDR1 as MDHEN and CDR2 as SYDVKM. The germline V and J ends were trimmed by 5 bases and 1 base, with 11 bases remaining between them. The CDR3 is CASSLELVQETQYF. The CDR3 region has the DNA TGTGCCAGCAGTCTGGAGCTAGTCCAAGAGACCCAGTACTTC.

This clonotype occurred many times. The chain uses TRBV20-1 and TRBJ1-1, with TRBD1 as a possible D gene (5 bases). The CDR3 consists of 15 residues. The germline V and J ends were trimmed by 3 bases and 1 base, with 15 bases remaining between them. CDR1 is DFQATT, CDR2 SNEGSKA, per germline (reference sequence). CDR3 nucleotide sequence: TGCAGTGCTAGCCTAAACAGTGGGGCGAACACTGAAGCTTTCTTT. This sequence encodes CSASLNSGANTEAFF.

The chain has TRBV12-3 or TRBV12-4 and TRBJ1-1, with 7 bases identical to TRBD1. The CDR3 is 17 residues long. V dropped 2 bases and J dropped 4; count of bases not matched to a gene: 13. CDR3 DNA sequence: TGTGCCAGCAGTTTACGCCCAACAGGGGTTAGAGGCACTGAAGCTTTCTTT. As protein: CASSLRPTGVRGTEAFF.

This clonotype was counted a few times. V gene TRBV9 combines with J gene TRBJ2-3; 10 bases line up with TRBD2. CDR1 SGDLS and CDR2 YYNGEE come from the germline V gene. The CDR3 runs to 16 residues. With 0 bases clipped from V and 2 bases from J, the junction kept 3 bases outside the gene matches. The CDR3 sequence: CASSVGTSGYTDTQYF. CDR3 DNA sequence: TGTGCCAGCAGCGTAGGGACTAGCGGCTACACAGATACGCAGTATTTT.

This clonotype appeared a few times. The CDR3 DNA reads TGTGCCAGCAGCTTAGTACTAGCGGGAGAGACGCAGTATTTT. Its protein product is CASSLVLAGETQYF. This chain uses TRBV7-2 with TRBJ2-3; 11 positions agree with TRBD2. CDR1 and CDR2 (germline): SGHTA, FQGNSA. The CDR3 is 14 residues long. Trimming removed 1 base from V and 9 bases from J; junction bases left unmatched: 3. Full variable domain (remainder filled in from reference TRBV7-2 and TRBJ2-3): GAGVSQSPSNKVTEKGKDVELRCDPISGHTALYWYRQSLGQGLEFLIYFQGNSAPDKSGLPSDRFSAERTGGSVSTLTIQRTQQEDSAVYLCASSLVLAGETQYFGPGTRLTVL.

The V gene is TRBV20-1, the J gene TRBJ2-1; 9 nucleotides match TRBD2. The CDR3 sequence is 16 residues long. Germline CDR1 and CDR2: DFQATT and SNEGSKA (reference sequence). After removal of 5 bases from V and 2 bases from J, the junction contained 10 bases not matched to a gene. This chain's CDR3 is CSAQGLAGDPYNEQFF. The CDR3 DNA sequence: TGCAGTGCTCAAGGGTTAGCGGGGGACCCCTACAATGAGCAGTTCTTC.

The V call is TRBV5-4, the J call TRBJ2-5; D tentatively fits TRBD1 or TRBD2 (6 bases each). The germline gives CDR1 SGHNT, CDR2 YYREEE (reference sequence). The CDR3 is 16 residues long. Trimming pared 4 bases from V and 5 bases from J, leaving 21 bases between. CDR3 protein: CASSPRWRGSGETQYF. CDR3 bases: TGTGCCAGCAGCCCCCGGTGGAGGGGGTCCGGGGAGACCCAGTACTTC.

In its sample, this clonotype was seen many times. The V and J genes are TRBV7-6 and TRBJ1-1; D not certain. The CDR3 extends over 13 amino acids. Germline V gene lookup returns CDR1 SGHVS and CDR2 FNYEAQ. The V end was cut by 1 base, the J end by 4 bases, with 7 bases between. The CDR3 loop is CASSLGAGTEAFF. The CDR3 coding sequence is TGTGCCAGCAGCTTAGGGGCAGGCACTGAAGCTTTCTTT.

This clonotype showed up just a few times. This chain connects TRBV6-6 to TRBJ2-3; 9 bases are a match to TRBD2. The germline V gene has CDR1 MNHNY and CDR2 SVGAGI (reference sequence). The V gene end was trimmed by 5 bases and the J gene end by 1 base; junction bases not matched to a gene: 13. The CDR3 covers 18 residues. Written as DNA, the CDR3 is TGTGCCAGCAGTCCTACAGGATTTGCGGGAGGGCGCACAGATACGCAGTATTTT. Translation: CASSPTGFAGGRTDTQYF.

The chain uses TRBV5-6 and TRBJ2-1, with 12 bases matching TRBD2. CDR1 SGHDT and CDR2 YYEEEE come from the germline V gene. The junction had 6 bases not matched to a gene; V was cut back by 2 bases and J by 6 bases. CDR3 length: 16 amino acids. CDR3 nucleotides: TGTGCCAGCAGCTTATTTCTAGCGGGAGGGCCCAATGAGCAGTTCTTC. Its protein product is CASSLFLAGGPNEQFF.

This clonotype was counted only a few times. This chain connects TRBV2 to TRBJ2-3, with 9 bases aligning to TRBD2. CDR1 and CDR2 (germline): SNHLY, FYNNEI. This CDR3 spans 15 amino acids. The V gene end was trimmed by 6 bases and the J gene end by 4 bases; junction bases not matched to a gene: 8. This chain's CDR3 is CASRDLAGSPDTQYF. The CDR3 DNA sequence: TGTGCCAGCAGGGATCTAGCGGGGAGTCCAGATACGCAGTATTTT.

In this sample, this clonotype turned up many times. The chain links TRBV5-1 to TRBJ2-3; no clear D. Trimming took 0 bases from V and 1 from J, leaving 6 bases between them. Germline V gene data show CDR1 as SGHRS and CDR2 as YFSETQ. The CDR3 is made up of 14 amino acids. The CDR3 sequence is CASSLDRGTDTQYF. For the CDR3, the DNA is TGCGCCAGCAGCTTGGATCGAGGCACAGATACGCAGTATTTT.

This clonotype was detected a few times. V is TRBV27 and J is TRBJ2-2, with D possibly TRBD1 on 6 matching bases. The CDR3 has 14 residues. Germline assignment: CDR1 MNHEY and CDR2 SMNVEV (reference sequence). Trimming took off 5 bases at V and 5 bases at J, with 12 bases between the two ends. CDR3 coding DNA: TGTGCCAGCAGTAGGGGGTTACGGACCGGGGAGCTGTTTTTT. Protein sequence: CASSRGLRTGELFF.

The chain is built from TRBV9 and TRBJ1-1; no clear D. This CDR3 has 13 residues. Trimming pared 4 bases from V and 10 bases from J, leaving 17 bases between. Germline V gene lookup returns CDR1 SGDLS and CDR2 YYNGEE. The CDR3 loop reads CASSRLWDRSAFF. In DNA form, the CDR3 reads TGTGCCAGCAGCCGTCTGTGGGATAGATCAGCTTTCTTT. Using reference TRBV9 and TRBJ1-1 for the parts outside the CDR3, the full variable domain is DSGVTQTPKHLITATGQRVTLRCSPRSGDLSVYWYQQSLDQGLQFLIQYYNGEERAKGNILERFSAQQFPDLHSELNLSSLELGDSALYFCASSRLWDRSAFFGQGTRLTVV.

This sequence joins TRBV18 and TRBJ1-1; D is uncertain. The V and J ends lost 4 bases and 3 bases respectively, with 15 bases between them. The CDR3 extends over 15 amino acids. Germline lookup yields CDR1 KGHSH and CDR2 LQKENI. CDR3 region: CASSRLGGGDTEAFF. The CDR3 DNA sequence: TGTGCCAGCTCACGTCTGGGAGGCGGGGACACTGAAGCTTTCTTT. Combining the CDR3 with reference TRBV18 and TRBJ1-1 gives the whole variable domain NAGVMQNPRHLVRRRGQEARLRCSPMKGHSHVYWYRQLPEEGLKFMVYLQKENIIDESGMPKERFSAEFPKEGPSILRIQQVVRGDSAAYFCASSRLGGGDTEAFFGQGTRLTVV.

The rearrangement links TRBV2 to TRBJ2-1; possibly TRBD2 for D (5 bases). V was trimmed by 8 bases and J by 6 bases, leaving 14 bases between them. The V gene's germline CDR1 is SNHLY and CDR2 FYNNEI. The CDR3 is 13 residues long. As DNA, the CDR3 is TGTGCCAGCTCGTCGGGAACTCGCAATGAGCAGTTCTTC. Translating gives CASSSGTRNEQFF. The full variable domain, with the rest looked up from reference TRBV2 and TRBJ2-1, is EPEVTQTPSHQVTQMGQEVILRCVPISNHLYFYWYRQILGQKVEFLVSFYNNEISEKSEIFDDQFSVERPDGSNFTLKIRSTKLEDSAMYFCASSSGTRNEQFFGPGTRLTVL.

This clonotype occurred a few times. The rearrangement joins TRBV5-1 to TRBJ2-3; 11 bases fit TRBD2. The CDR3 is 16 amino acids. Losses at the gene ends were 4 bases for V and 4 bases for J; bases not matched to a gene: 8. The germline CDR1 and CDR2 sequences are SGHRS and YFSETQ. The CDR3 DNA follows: TGCGCCAGCAGCGAGCGACTAGCGGGGAGGTCAGATACGCAGTATTTT. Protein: CASSERLAGRSDTQYF.

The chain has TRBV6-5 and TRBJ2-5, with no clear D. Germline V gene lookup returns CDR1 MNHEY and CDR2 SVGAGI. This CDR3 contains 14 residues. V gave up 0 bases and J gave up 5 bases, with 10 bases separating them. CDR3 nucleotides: TGTGCCAGCAGTTACTCGCGACTGAAGGAGACCCAGTACTTC. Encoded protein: CASSYSRLKETQYF.

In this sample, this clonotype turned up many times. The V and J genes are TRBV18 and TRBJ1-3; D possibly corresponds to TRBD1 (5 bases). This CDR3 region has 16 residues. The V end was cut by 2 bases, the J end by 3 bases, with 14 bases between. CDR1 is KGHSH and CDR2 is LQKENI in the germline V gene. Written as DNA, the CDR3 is TGTGCCAGCTCACCATCGCCGGGGCTAATTGGAAACACCATATATTTT. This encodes CASSPSPGLIGNTIYF.